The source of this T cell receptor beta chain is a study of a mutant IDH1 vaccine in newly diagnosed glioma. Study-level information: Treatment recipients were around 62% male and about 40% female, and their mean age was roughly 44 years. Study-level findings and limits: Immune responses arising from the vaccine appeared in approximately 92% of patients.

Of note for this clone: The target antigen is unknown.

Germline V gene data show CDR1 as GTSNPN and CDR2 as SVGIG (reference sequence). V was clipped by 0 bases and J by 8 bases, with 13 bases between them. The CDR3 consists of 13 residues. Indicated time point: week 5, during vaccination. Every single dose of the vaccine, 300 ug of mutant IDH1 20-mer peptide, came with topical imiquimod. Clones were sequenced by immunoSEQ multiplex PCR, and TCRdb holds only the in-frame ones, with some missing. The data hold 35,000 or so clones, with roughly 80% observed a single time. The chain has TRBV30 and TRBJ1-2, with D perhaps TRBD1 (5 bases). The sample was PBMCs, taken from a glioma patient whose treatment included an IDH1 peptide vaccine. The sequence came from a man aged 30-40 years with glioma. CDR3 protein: CAWSVVREGGYTF. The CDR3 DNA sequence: TGTGCCTGGAGTGTAGTCAGGGAGGGAGGCTACACCTTC. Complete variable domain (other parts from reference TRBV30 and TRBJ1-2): SQTIHQWPATLVQPVGSPLSLECTVEGTSNPNLYWYRQAAGRGLQLLFYSVGIGQISSEVPQNLSASRPQDRQFILSSKKLLLSDSGFYLCAWSVVREGGYTFGSGTRLTVV.